The clone carrying this T cell receptor beta chain was detected a few times. Its matching antigen is unknown. The record originates from a study of neurological immune-mediated disorders. A 10-nucleotide random UMI tagged transcripts in template-switch 5'RACE cDNA synthesis. TCRdb reanalysed the 5' RACE reads using MiXCR and keeps one entry per CDR3 protein. Here the sample spans tens of thousands of distinct CDR3 sequences, 2.5% to 3% being singletons. Study-wide findings and caveats: With the multiple sclerosis repertoire cluster, none of the clinical or MRI features showed an association. One related-CDR3 cluster, found by phylogenetic grouping, held repertoires of 18 of 34 multiple sclerosis patients and is a possible signature.

This sequence was found in a woman in her twenties or thirties with multiple sclerosis. Sequencing was done on a sample of PBMCs.

The CDR3 spells CASSLAPGETQYF. Here the CDR3 DNA reads TGTGCCAGCAGCTTGGCACCGGGGGAGACCCAGTACTTC. The chain carries TRBV7-8 and TRBJ2-5; maybe TRBD2 (5 bases). V dropped 3 bases and J dropped 5 bases, with 10 bases sitting between them. Per germline, CDR1 SGHVS and CDR2 FQNEAQ. The CDR3 has 13 amino acids.